This TCR beta chain was identified in a study of T cells after somatic rescue of genetic block. The V gene end was trimmed by 3 bases and the J gene end by 2 bases; junction bases not matched to a gene: 0. The CDR3 is 14 amino acids. Method: immunoSEQ multiplex PCR; TCRdb's copy keeps in-frame clones and lacks some. The sample gives around 52,000 clones, around 96% of which show up once; roughly 0.074% is in the top ten. The sequence was obtained from a child less than two years old. Sequenced input: peripheral blood mononuclear cells (PBMCs). J is TRBJ1-5 and V is TRBV23-1; TRBD1 matches 8 bases. TRBV23-1 is an open reading frame whose function is uncertain. CDR3 nucleotides: TGCGCCAGCAGTCAGACAGGGGGCAATCAGCCCCAGCATTTT. This translates into CASSQTGGNQPQHF.